Listed below are T cell receptor beta chains from one sample, sequenced in a study of blood T cells in healthy people across ages. Each CDR3 protein gets one entry after TCRdb re-called the 5' RACE reads with MiXCR. Here the sample spans more than 650,000 distinct CDR3 sequences, approximately 22% being singletons. Sequencing used blood. All receptors come from a man aged 65 to 79 in good health. Both conserved end residues are part of each CDR3.

j_call v_call cdr3_length cdr3_aa
TRBJ2-5 TRBV28 13 CASSLIRTETQYF
TRBJ2-5 TRBV6-2/TRBV6-3 14 CASSYSLALETQYF
TRBJ1-1 TRBV30 13 CAWRWDRNTEAFF
TRBJ1-1 TRBV27 14 CASSFRGQGTEAFF
TRBJ2-7 TRBV7-9 15 CASSLAGTGSYEQYF
- TRBV10-3 16 CAISESRAGANNEQFF
TRBJ2-7 TRBV14 13 CARALRESYEQYF
TRBJ1-2 TRBV20-1 15 CSANRGGWTNYGYTF
TRBJ1-2 TRBV6-1 16 CAIREFIQGRGYGYTF
TRBJ2-5 TRBV29-1 14 CSASGGLGGETQYF
TRBJ2-3 TRBV12-3/TRBV12-4 15 CASTQLGGRANTQYF
TRBJ2-7 TRBV7-9 9 CATGHEQYF
TRBJ1-2 TRBV12-3/TRBV12-4 15 CASSLPPGRSYGYTF
TRBJ2-1 TRBV18 12 CASSPSSHEQFF
TRBJ2-1 TRBV20-1 15 CSARDAGGGVNEQFF
TRBJ2-7 TRBV2 16 CASSEDRDIGDYEQYF
TRBJ2-5 TRBV9 15 CASSVETGYQETQYF
TRBJ2-7 TRBV27 14 CASSLGTGTNEQYF
TRBJ2-5 TRBV6-5 14 CASSSLGREETQYF
TRBJ2-3 TRBV25-1 14 CASSEFRGADTQYF
TRBJ2-1 TRBV5-1 14 CASSEQDSDNEQSF
TRBJ2-7 TRBV6-2/TRBV6-3 17 CASSRRTSGRSAFEQYF
TRBJ2-2 TRBV20-1 15 CSARGKGRVTGELFF
TRBJ2-1 TRBV3-1 15 CASSHDRGGRYEQFF
TRBJ2-1 TRBV7-2 17 CASSFSTGASSYNEQFF
TRBJ1-2 TRBV28 14 CASIRTGGGYGYTF
- TRBV5-1 15 CASSSLTSGSNEQFF
TRBJ1-3 TRBV7-2 13 CASSARGGNTIYF
TRBJ2-3 TRBV9 12 CASSPGEDTQYF
TRBJ2-1 TRBV5-6 15 CASTQWGRVRNEQFF
TRBJ1-5 TRBV20-1 19 CSASSPPGQGEGGNQPQHF
TRBJ2-3 TRBV29-1 15 CSVVPSTSGTDTQYF
TRBJ2-3 TRBV18 14 CASSRRQGTDTQYF
TRBJ2-2 TRBV3-1 13 CASTGQGPGELFF
TRBJ1-2 TRBV7-2 15 CASSIDREPWGGYTF
TRBJ2-1 TRBV20-1 13 CSARDQGGFKQFF
TRBJ1-4 TRBV5-1 16 CASSLPEGTTNEKLFF
TRBJ1-6 TRBV7-9 14 CASSRQGAFSPLHF
TRBJ2-7 TRBV7-9 14 CASSIDRGLYEQYF
TRBJ2-1 TRBV19 13 CASSSGSYNEQFF
TRBJ2-4 TRBV4-3 14 CASSQERVENIQYF
- TRBV20-1 12 CSARLGPNEQFF
TRBJ2-7 TRBV27 19 CASSLLRSRSRGEAYEQYF
TRBJ2-1 TRBV4-1 16 CASSQEGRSSYNEQFF
TRBJ2-1 TRBV6-5 12 CASKASYNEQFF
TRBJ1-2 TRBV15 14 CATSRDRGQYGYTF
TRBJ2-2 TRBV5-6 15 CASSLAGQADGELFF